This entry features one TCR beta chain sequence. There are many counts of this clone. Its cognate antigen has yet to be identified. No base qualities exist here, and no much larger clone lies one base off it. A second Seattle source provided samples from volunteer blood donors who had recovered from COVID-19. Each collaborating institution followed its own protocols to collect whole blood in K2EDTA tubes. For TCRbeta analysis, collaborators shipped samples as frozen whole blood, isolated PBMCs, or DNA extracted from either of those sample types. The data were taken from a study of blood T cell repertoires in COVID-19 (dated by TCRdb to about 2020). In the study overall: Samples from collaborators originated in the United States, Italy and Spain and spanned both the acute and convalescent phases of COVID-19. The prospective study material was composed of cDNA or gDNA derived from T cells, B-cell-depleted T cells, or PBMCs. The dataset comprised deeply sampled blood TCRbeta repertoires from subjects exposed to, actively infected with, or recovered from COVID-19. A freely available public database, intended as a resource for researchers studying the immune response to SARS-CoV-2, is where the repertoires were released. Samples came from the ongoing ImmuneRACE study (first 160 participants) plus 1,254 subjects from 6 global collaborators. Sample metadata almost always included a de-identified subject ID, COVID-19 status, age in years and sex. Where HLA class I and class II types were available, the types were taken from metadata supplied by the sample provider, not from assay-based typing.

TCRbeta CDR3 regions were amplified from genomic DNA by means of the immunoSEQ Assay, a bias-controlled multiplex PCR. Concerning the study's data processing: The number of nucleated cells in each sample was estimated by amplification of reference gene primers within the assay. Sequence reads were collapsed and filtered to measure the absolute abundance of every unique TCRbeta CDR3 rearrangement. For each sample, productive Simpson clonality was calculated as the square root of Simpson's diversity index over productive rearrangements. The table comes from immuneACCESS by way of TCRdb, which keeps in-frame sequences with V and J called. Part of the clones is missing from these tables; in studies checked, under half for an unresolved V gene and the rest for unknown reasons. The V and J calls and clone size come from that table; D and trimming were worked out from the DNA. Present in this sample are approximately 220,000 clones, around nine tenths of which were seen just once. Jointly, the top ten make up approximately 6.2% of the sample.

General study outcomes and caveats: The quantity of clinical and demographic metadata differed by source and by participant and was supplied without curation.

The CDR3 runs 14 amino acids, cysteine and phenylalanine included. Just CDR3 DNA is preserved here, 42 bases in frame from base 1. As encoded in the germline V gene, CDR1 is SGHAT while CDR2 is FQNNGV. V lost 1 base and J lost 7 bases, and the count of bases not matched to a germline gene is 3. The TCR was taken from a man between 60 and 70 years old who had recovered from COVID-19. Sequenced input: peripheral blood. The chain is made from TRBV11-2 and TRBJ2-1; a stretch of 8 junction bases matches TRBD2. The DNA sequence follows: TGTGCCAGCAGCTTAGGACTAGCGAGGAATGAGCAGTTCTTC. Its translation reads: CASSLGLARNEQFF. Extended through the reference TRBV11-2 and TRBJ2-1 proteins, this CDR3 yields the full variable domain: EAGVAQSPRYKIIEKRQSVAFWCNPISGHATLYWYQQILGQGPKLLIQFQNNGVVDDSQLPKDRFSAERLKGVDSTLKIQPAKLEDSAVYLCASSLGLARNEQFFGPGTRLTVL.